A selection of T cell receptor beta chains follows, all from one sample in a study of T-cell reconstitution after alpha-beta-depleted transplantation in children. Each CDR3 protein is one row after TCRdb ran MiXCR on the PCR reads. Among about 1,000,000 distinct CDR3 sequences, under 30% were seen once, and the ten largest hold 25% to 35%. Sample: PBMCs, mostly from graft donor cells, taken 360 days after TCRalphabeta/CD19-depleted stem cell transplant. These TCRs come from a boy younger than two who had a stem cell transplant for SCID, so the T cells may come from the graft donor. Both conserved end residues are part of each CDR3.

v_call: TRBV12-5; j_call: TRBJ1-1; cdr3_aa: CASGFGPNTEAFF
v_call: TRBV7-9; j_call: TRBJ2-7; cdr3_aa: CASSPLGGTAYEQYF
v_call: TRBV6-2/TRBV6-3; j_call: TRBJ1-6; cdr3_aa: CASRDGTGANSPLHF
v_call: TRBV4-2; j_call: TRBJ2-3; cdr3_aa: CASSQEGAGPDTQYF
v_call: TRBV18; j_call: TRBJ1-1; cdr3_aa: CASSVDRGITEAFF
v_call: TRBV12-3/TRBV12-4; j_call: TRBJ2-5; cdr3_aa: CASSLLGTQYF
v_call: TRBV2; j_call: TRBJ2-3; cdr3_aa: CASKRGAIDTQYF
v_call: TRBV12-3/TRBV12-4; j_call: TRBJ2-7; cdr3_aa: CASSFIAGGSGYEQYF
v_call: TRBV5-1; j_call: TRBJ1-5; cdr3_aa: CASSLDTGQGHQPQHF
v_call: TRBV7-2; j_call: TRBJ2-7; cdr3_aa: CASSLDPSGGVEQYF
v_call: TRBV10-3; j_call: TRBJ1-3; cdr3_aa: CAISVAGIGGNTIYF
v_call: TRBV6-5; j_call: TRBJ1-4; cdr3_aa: CASSYQGRMGEKLFF
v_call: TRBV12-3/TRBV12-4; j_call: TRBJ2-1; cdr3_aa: CASSLLADNEQFF
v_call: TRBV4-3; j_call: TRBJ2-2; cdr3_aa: CASSRIELPGVGELFF
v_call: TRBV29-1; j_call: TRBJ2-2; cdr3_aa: CSVGTSLNTGELFF
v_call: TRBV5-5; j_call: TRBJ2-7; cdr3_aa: CASSFTGTRSLDEQYF
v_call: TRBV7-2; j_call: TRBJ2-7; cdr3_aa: CASSGGTQFYEQYF
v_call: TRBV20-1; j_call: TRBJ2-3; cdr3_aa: CSASRPGDTDTQYF
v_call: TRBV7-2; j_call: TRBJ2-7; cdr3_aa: CASSPRPTSGSSYEQYF
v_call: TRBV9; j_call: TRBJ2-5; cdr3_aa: CASSVSGQKETQYF
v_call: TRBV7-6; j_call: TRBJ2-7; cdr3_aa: CASSLEGESLAYEQYF
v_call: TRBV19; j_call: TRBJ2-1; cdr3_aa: CASSTSEWGLPGGEQFF
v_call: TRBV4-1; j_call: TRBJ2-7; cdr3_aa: CASSQGFSYEQYF
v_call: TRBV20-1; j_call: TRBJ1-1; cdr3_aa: CSAEDSRGTEAFF
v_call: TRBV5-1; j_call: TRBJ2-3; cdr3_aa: CASTRVDHTDTQYF
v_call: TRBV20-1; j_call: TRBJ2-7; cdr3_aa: CSAWDGTYEQYF
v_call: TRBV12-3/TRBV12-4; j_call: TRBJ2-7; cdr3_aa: CASKPGHSNPGEQYF
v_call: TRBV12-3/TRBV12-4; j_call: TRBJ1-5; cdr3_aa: CASSARQGESPQHF